This T cell receptor beta chain was sequenced in a study of cytomegalovirus exposure and HLA in healthy donors. CDR3 length equals 15 residues. Germline assignment: CDR1 SGHNT and CDR2 YENEEA. The trim removed 3 bases at V and 1 base at J, leaving 5 bases unmatched. A multiplex PCR was run with 60 Vbeta primers and 13 Jbeta primers. Sequencing was performed with immunoSEQ multiplex PCR; in TCRdb, only in-frame clones are kept and a portion is missing. The table records approximately 150,000 clones, around 67% of them present only once. This clonotype was obtained from a woman under 30 in good health and CMV-seronegative. Sequencing input: PBMCs. This chain joins TRBV11-3 and TRBJ2-5, with TRBD1 matching 7 bases. This CDR3 is CASSFESGGQETQYF. In DNA, the CDR3 is TGTGCCAGCAGCTTTGAATCAGGGGGCCAAGAGACCCAGTACTTC. The full variable domain, in which reference TRBV11-3 and TRBJ2-5 provide the parts outside the CDR3, is EAGVVQSPRYKIIEKKQPVAFWCNPISGHNTLYWYLQNLGQGPELLIRYENEEAVDDSQLPKDRFSAERLKGVDSTLKIQPAELGDSAVYLCASSFESGGQETQYFGPGTRLLVL.